This TCR beta chain came from a study of T cell responses to AZD1222 COVID-19 vaccine. Study results and caveats: Spike-specific TCRs gained breadth and depth after people received two AZD1222 doses.

Germline V lookup: CDR1 MGHRA, CDR2 YSYEKL. The length of the CDR3 is 15 residues. V lost 2 bases to trimming and J lost 3 bases; unmatched junction nucleotides: 3. This clone was seen once. Its antigen is still unknown. Generated by immunoSEQ multiplex PCR, the TCRdb table keeps only in-frame clones and is missing some. The sample has some 200,000 clones; approximately 94% are singletons. The specimen comprised peripheral blood, sampled 28 days after the second dose of the MenACWY control vaccine. This receptor was identified in an adult who received the MenACWY meningococcal vaccine as a control. The J gene is TRBJ2-7, the V gene TRBV4-1, with 11 bases aligning to TRBD2. The CDR3 DNA follows: TGCGCCAGCAGCCAAACTAGCGGGAGCTACTACGAGCAGTACTTC. Its protein product is CASSQTSGSYYEQYF.